This T cell receptor (beta chain) was observed in a study of blood T cell repertoires in COVID-19 (dated by TCRdb to between 2020 and 2021). As for the study more broadly: Collaborator samples came from the United States, Italy and Spain and covered acute and convalescent phases of COVID-19. The prospective study material was composed of cDNA or gDNA derived from T cells, B-cell-depleted T cells, or PBMCs. Subjects who had been exposed to COVID-19, were actively infected with it, or had recovered from it provided the deeply sampled blood TCRbeta repertoires that made up the dataset. The repertoires were released in a freely available public database meant as a resource for research on the immune response to SARS-CoV-2. The samples were drawn from two sources: the first 160 participants of the ongoing ImmuneRACE study, and over 1,000 subjects contributed by 6 global collaborators. Nearly every sample came with metadata listing a de-identified subject ID, COVID-19 status, age in years and sex. Where HLA class I and class II types were available, the types were taken from metadata supplied by the sample provider, not from assay-based typing.

Remarks on this clone: What this receptor recognizes is not known. Nothing much larger sits one base from this clone, and base qualities are not available.

Inclusive of the bounding cysteine and phenylalanine, the CDR3 is 14 residues long. Only the CDR3 portion is preserved as DNA: 42 bases, with reading frame beginning at the first base. For this chain, trimming is 8 bases at the V end and 7 bases at the J end, and the number of junction bases without a gene match is 6. CDR1 and CDR2, per the germline V gene (reference sequence), are LNHDA and SQIVND. A second Seattle source provided samples from volunteer blood donors who had recovered from COVID-19. Whole blood was collected in K2EDTA tubes by collaborating institutions according to the institutions' own protocols. For TCRbeta analysis, collaborators shipped samples in one of three forms: frozen whole blood, isolated PBMCs, or DNA extracted from either of those sample types. TCRbeta CDR3 regions were amplified from genomic DNA by means of the immunoSEQ Assay, a bias-controlled multiplex PCR. The authors' pipeline ran thus. The number of nucleated cells in each sample was estimated from the amplification of reference gene primers within the assay. To quantify the absolute abundance of each unique TCRbeta CDR3 rearrangement, sequence reads were collapsed and filtered. For each sample, productive Simpson clonality was calculated as the square root of Simpson's diversity index over productive rearrangements. What TCRdb holds here is the immuneACCESS table cut down to in-frame rearrangements. Part of the clones is not present; checked against another copy, under half of the missing clones reflect an unresolved V gene, and the others are unexplained. That table is the source of V, J and clone size, and D and trimming were worked out from the DNA. This sample comprises 150,000 to 200,000 clones, 89% of them detected only once. Of the sample, 1.5% to 2% is held by the ten largest clones.

What the research found in general, with its limitations: The quantity of clinical and demographic metadata differed by source and by participant and was supplied without curation.

This receptor was obtained from a man aged 18 to 29 who had recovered from COVID-19. The sample comprised peripheral blood. Recombination joined TRBV19 with TRBJ2-1; a stretch of 12 junction bases matches TRBD2. The sequenced DNA is TGTGCCAGTGGCGGCGGACTAGCGGGAAATGAGCAGTTCTTC. Translated, this is CASGGGLAGNEQFF.